The present T cell receptor beta chain was sequenced within a study of blood T cell repertoires in COVID-19. As for the study in general: Samples of COVID-19 (acute and convalescent) were obtained from the United States, Italy and Spain.

Per the authors' pipeline: By means of reference gene primer amplification, nucleated cell counts were estimated. Here immunoSEQ multiplex PCR was the method, and the copy in TCRdb shows in-frame clones only, minus some. That table furnishes V, J and clone size, whereas the DNA furnished D and trimming. Among 110,000 to 150,000 clones listed, about 90% were seen once. The receptor was isolated from a woman in her sixties with acute or convalescent COVID-19. The sample comprised peripheral blood.

The CDR3 nucleotides are TGTGCCAGCAGTTACTCCCGGGTATGGTACTTC. Translation: CASSYSRVWYF. The rearrangement uses TRBV6-5 and TRBJ2-7, with unresolved D. The germline V and J ends were trimmed by 0 bases and 12 bases, with 9 bases remaining between them. In germline, CDR1 is MNHEY, CDR2 SVGAGI. The CDR3 has 11 residues.